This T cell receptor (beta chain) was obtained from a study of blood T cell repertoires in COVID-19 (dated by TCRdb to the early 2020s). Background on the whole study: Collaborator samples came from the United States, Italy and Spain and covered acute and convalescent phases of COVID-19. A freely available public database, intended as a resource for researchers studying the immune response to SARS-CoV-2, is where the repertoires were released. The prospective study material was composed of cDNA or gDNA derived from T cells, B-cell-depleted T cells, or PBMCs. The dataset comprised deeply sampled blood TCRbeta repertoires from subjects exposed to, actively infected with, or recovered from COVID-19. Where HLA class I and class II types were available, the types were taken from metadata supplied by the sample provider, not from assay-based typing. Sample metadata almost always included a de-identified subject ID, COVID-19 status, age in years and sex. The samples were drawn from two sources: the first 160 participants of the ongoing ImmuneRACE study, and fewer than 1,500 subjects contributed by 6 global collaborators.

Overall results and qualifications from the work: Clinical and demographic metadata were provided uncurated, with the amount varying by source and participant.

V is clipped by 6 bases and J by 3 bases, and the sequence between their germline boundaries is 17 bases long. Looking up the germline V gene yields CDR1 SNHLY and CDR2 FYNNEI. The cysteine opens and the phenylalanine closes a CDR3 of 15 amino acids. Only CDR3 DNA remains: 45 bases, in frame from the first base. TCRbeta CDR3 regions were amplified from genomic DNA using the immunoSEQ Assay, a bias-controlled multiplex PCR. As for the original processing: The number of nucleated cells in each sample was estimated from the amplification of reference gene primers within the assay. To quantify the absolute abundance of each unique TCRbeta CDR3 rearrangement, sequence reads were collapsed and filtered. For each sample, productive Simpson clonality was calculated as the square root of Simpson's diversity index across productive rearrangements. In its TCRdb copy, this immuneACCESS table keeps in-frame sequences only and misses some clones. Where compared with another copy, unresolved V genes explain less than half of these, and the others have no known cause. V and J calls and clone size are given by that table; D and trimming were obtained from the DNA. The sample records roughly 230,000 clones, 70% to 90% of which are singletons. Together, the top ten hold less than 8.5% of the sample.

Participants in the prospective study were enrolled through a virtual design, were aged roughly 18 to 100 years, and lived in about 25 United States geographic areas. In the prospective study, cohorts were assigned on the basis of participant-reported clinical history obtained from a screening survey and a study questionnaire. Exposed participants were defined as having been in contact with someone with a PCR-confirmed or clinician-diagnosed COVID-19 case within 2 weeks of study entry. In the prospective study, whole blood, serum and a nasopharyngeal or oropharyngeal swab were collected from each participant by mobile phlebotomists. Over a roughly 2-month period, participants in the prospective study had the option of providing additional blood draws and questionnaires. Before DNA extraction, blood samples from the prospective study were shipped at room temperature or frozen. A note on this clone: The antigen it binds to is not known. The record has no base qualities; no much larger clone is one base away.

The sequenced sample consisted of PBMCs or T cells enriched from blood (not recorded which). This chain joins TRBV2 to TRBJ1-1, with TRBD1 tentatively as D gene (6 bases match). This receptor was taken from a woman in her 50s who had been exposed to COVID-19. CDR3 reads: CASRQLTQGYTEAFF. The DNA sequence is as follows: TGTGCCAGCAGGCAACTAACACAGGGATACACTGAAGCTTTCTTT.